A selection of T cell receptor beta chains follows, all from one sample in a study of OX40 agonist ivuxolimab in advanced cancers. Sequenced by immunoSEQ multiplex PCR; TCRdb stores in-frame clones only, minus some. Of more than 65,000 clones listed, about 86% were seen once; the top ten hold about 2.4%. Sequencing used CD4+ or CD8+ T cells sorted from blood, obtained in a trial of the OX40 agonist ivuxolimab. The receptors here all came from an adult with an advanced solid tumor such as melanoma, head and neck, liver or kidney cancer. The CDR3 runs from the conserved cysteine through the conserved F or W. The D gene is left open where the match is weak. Clone size is not always given. Where it is, it says once, few, many or a class for expanded clones.

d_gene | j_gene | v_gene | abundance | CDR3nt | CDR3aa
- | TRBJ2-1 | TRBV7-3 | - | TGTGCCAGCAGCTTAAGGTCCTACAATGAGCAGTTCTTC | CASSLRSYNEQFF
TRBD2 | TRBJ2-2 | TRBV18 | few | TGTGCCAGCTCAAAAAACCACCGACTAGCAGCGAACACCGGGGAGCTGTTTTTT | CASSKNHRLAANTGELFF
TRBD1 | TRBJ1-3 | TRBV13 | - | TGTGCCAGCAGCCTCCGACAGGGTGTTGGAAACACCATATATTTT | CASSLRQGVGNTIYF
TRBD1 | TRBJ1-4 | TRBV29-1 | - | TGCAGCGCATGGACAGGGACTGAAAAACTGTTTTTT | CSAWTGTEKLFF
- | TRBJ1-1 | TRBV11-3 | - | TGTGCCAGCAGCCGAGAAGGGGGGCACACTGAAGCTTTCTTT | CASSREGGHTEAFF
- | TRBJ2-7 | TRBV5-8 | - | TGTGCCAGCAGCTTTGGTCTGGGGATCGGCGAGCAGTACTTC | CASSFGLGIGEQYF
TRBD2 | TRBJ2-7 | TRBV20-1 | once | TGCAGTGCCGCGGGAGAATACGAGCAGTACTTC | CSAAGEYEQYF
- | TRBJ1-1 | TRBV19 | - | TGTGCCAGTAGTAACGGGCAGGCCACTGAAGCTTTCTTT | CASSNGQATEAFF
TRBD2 | TRBJ2-1 | TRBV4-2 | - | TGTGCCAGCAGCCCTGGACTAGAGAGGTACAATGAGCAGTTCTTC | CASSPGLERYNEQFF
TRBD2 | TRBJ2-3 | TRBV9 | medium-sized | TGTGCCAGCGGCCTCGGCATGCGGGAGGGGCAGTATTTT | CASGLGMREGQYF
TRBD1 | TRBJ1-6 | TRBV28 | once | TGTGCCAGCAGTAAAGACAGGGTTCGGCGGCATTCACCCCTCCACTTT | CASSKDRVRRHSPLHF
- | TRBJ2-5 | TRBV29-1 | - | TGCAGCGTTAGGCGAAAAGAGACCCAGTACTTC | CSVRRKETQYF
TRBD2 | TRBJ2-1 | TRBV12-5 | - | TGTGCTAGTGGCTACGGGACTAGCGGCTACAATGAGCAGTTCTTC | CASGYGTSGYNEQFF
- | TRBJ2-3 | TRBV10-3 | few | TGTGCCATCAGTGAGTCTACAGATACGCAGTATTTT | CAISESTDTQYF
TRBD1 | TRBJ1-5 | TRBV27 | few | TGTGCCAGCAGTTTATCAGGGACAGGGCGGCAGCCCCAGCATTTT | CASSLSGTGRQPQHF
- | TRBJ1-5 | TRBV28 | once | TGTGCCAGCAGTTTACAGGCCCGGCCGGATCAGCCCCAGCATTTT | CASSLQARPDQPQHF
TRBD1 | TRBJ1-4 | TRBV28 | - | TGTGCCAGCAGGACAGGGGGCGCTTCCGAAAAACTGTTTTTT | CASRTGGASEKLFF
- | TRBJ1-3 | TRBV19 | - | TGTGCCAGTAATCCCTTGACACCGACTGCTGGAAACACCATATATTTT | CASNPLTPTAGNTIYF
- | TRBJ2-7 | TRBV2 | - | TGTGCCAGCATCCATCGGACCAGCCTTTTCTGGAGCTCCTACGAGCAGTACTTC | CASIHRTSLFWSSYEQYF
TRBD2 | TRBJ2-1 | TRBV27 | - | TGTGCCAGCACCCAACTTAGCGGGGGCCCTCACAATGAGCAGTTCTTC | CASTQLSGGPHNEQFF
TRBD1 | TRBJ1-1 | TRBV7-3 | - | TGTGCCAGCAGCCTAGAGGGACAGGGGAACACTGAAGCTTTCTTT | CASSLEGQGNTEAFF
TRBD1 | TRBJ1-1 | TRBV11-2 | - | TGTGCCAGCAGCATCGGACAGGGGACACCGAACACTGAAGCTTTCTTT | CASSIGQGTPNTEAFF
- | TRBJ2-7 | TRBV11-2 | - | TGTGCCAGCACCCCGCGGGACGTTAGCGAGCAGTACTTC | CASTPRDVSEQYF
- | TRBJ1-5 | TRBV6-1 | - | TGTGCCAGCAGTGAGCCTCAGCCCCAGCATTTT | CASSEPQPQHF
TRBD1 | TRBJ2-6 | TRBV18 | - | TGTGCCAGCTCACCGGACAGGGCAGGGGCCAACGTCCTGACTTTC | CASSPDRAGANVLTF
TRBD1 | TRBJ1-4 | TRBV7-9 | - | TGTGCCAGCAGCCAACGACAGGGGGGAGGTAATGAAAAACTGTTTTTT | CASSQRQGGGNEKLFF
TRBD1 | TRBJ1-1 | TRBV6-6 | - | TGTGCCAGCAGTAAAGGACAGGGAGCTTTCTTT | CASSKGQGAFF
TRBD1 | TRBJ1-6 | TRBV10-3 | - | TGTGCCACGACAGGGGGCGAGGAGGAGTATAATTCACCCCTCCACTTT | CATTGGEEEYNSPLHF
TRBD2 | TRBJ2-4 | TRBV19 | - | TGTGCCAGTAGAACTAGCGGGGCCAAAAACATTCAGTACTTC | CASRTSGAKNIQYF
- | TRBJ1-6 | TRBV7-9 | - | TGTGCCAGCAGCTTACGAGTGGCGAATTCACCCCTCCACTTT | CASSLRVANSPLHF
- | TRBJ1-6 | TRBV5-4 | - | TGTGCCAGCAGCTACCAGGGAGGGGCCAATTCACCCCTCCACTTT | CASSYQGGANSPLHF
- | TRBJ2-6 | TRBV27 | - | TGTGCCAGCAGTTTATCGTTGGGCAACTCTGGGGCCAACGTCCTGACTTTC | CASSLSLGNSGANVLTF
TRBD2 | TRBJ2-2 | TRBV27 | - | TGTGCCAGCAGTCTAGCGGGGTGGGGCACCGGGGAGCTGTTTTTT | CASSLAGWGTGELFF
TRBD1 | TRBJ2-7 | TRBV19 | - | TGTGCCAGTAGTCGACGACAGGGATCCTACGAGCAGTACTTC | CASSRRQGSYEQYF
TRBD1 | TRBJ1-2 | TRBV11-2 | - | TGTGCCAGCAGCTTAGATAGGGGAGGGGGCTCCCTCTACGGCTACACCTTC | CASSLDRGGGSLYGYTF
- | TRBJ2-7 | TRBV28 | once | TGTGCCAGCAGTCTCCGGCCTACCGAGTCTACCGAGCAGTACTTC | CASSLRPTESTEQYF
- | TRBJ1-5 | TRBV4-3 | - | TGCGCCAGCAGCCAAGATCGAGGCTATCAGCCCCAGCATTTT | CASSQDRGYQPQHF
- | TRBJ1-1 | TRBV27 | - | TGTGCCAGCAGTTTCAGACAGCAACTAATGAACACTGAAGCTTTCTTT | CASSFRQQLMNTEAFF
- | TRBJ1-3 | TRBV19 | - | TGTGCCAGTAGTAAGGGCGTTATCTCTGGAAACACCATATATTTT | CASSKGVISGNTIYF
TRBD1 | TRBJ2-7 | TRBV6-5 | once | TGTGCCAGCAGGTCCGGGACAGGGGTGGGGGAGCAGTACTTC | CASRSGTGVGEQYF
TRBD2 | TRBJ2-1 | TRBV5-4 | - | TGTGCCAGCAGCTCCCCCCTAGAGGGAGGGCAAAATGAGCAGTTCTTC | CASSSPLEGGQNEQFF
- | TRBJ2-1 | TRBV4-2 | - | TGTGCCAGCAGCCAGCTTGACAGTCTCCACAATGAGCAGTTCTTC | CASSQLDSLHNEQFF
TRBD1 | TRBJ1-4 | TRBV6-6 | - | TGTGCCAGCAGTTTTACCGGGACAGGGCACGAAAAACTGTTTTTT | CASSFTGTGHEKLFF
- | TRBJ1-5 | TRBV19 | - | TGTGCCAGTACAGGGCTGGAGTATCAGCCCCAGCATTTT | CASTGLEYQPQHF
TRBD2 | TRBJ2-1 | TRBV2 | - | TGTGCCAGCAACAAAGACGGACTAGCGGGATCTTGGTCCTACAATGAGCAGTTCTTC | CASNKDGLAGSWSYNEQFF
TRBD1 | TRBJ1-1 | TRBV6-6 | - | TGTGCCAGCAGTAGCATTCCAGGGGGCACTGAAGCTTTCTTT | CASSSIPGGTEAFF
TRBD2 | TRBJ2-7 | TRBV11-2 | - | TGTGCCAGCAGCTTAGTCCAGCGGGAGGGCCCGGAGCAGTACTTC | CASSLVQREGPEQYF
TRBD1 | TRBJ2-5 | TRBV11-3 | - | TGTGCCAGCAGCTTATCCGACAGGGTTGAGACCCAGTACTTC | CASSLSDRVETQYF
TRBD1 | TRBJ2-3 | TRBV10-3 | - | TGTGCCATCAGTGCGGGACAGGGAAGTCATAATACGCAGTATTTT | CAISAGQGSHNTQYF